The clone carrying this T cell receptor beta chain was counted between two and nine times. Its target is unknown. This specimen belongs to a study of beta chain features in type 1 diabetes. Study-level information: The samples had approximately 110 million sorted cells examined in all. Study-wide points: TCRB CDR3s were moderately but significantly shorter in Type 1 diabetes patients in all four CD4+ subsets.

The CDR3 runs to 18 residues. V gave up 0 bases and J gave up 6 bases; unmatched junction bases: 15. Per the germline V gene, CDR1 is LGHNA and CDR2 is YSLEER. Since all of the isolated RNA was reverse transcribed, expressed TCRB transcripts were what got sequenced. Measured with immunoSEQ multiplex PCR; TCRdb has only the in-frame clones, and not every one. The sample has around 160,000 clones; approximately 9% are singletons. The sequencing sample was made of central memory CD4+ T cells from blood. The V call is TRBV4-3, the J call TRBJ2-7; 9 bases agree with TRBD2. The clonotype comes from a young woman with type 1 diabetes. The chain's CDR3 is CASSQEISGSIKGPEQYF. The CDR3 DNA sequence: TGCGCCAGCAGCCAAGAGATTAGCGGGAGTATTAAAGGCCCCGAGCAGTACTTC.